Listed below are T cell receptor beta chains from one sample, sequenced in a study of T cells in Graves' hyperthyroidism and ophthalmopathy. MiXCR was run by TCRdb on the multiplex PCR reads, yielding one entry per CDR3 protein. The data contain fewer than 600,000 distinct CDR3 sequences, 12% to 15% of them singletons. The sequencing input was blood. The receptor set was obtained from a woman in her thirties or forties with Graves' hyperthyroidism. Both conserved end residues are part of each CDR3. The D gene is left open where the match is weak. Clone size is shown for a subset of rows, as once, few, many or a class of expanded clone.

d_call	clone_size	v_call	j_call	cdr3_nt	cdr3_aa
TRBD1	many	TRBV5-1	TRBJ2-1	TGCGCCAGCAGCTTACAAGGGGGCGGTGTAGATGAGCAGTTCTTC	CASSLQGGGVDEQFF
TRBD2	many	TRBV28	TRBJ2-1	TGTGCCAGCAGGCGGCTAGCGGAGGAGGAGTTCTTC	CASRRLAEEEFF
TRBD2	many	TRBV18	TRBJ2-5	TGTGCCAGCTCACCAAGGCGGGAGGGCCACCAAGAGACCCAGTACTTC	CASSPRREGHQETQYF
TRBD1	many	TRBV27	TRBJ1-1	TGTGCCAGCAGTCCTTTCGGCGGCAGGGGGCAAGCTGAAGCTTTCTTT	CASSPFGGRGQAEAFF
TRBD1	.	TRBV12-3/TRBV12-4	TRBJ1-2	TGTGCCAGCAGTTTTCGGACAGGGCGGCTCTATGGCTACACCTTC	CASSFRTGRLYGYTF
.	few	TRBV19	TRBJ2-1	TGTGCCAGTAGTAGTCACGGATACTACAATGAGCAGTTCTTC	CASSSHGYYNEQFF
TRBD2	.	TRBV10-3	TRBJ2-2	TGTGCCATTCTTCGACTAGCGGGATCGACCGGGGAGCTGTTTTTT	CAILRLAGSTGELFF
TRBD2	.	TRBV7-3	TRBJ2-7	TGTGCCAGCAGCCCGCGGACTAGCGGGACCGCCTTCTTCGAGCAGTACTTC	CASSPRTSGTAFFEQYF
.	few	TRBV7-7	TRBJ2-3	TGTGCTAGCAGCGCAGACAGAACAGATACGCAGTATTTT	CASSADRTDTQYF
.	many	TRBV3-1	TRBJ1-1	TGTGCCAGCAGCCAAGATTTCGGGGCTGAAGCTTTCTTT	CASSQDFGAEAFF
.	few	TRBV20-1	TRBJ2-7	TGCAGTGCGCCTGGGGGGGCCATAGTAAGGGACGAGCAGTACTTC	CSAPGGAIVRDEQYF
.	many	TRBV27	TRBJ2-1	TGTGCCAGCAGTTTAACGGGACTTAACAATGAGCAGTTCTTC	CASSLTGLNNEQFF
TRBD1	.	TRBV24-1	TRBJ2-1	TGTGCCACAGGAACCCCCGGGACAGGTTACAATGAGCAGTTCTTC	CATGTPGTGYNEQFF
.	many	TRBV7-9	TRBJ2-1	TGTGCCAGCAGCCAACTAGTCTATGAGCAGTTCTTC	CASSQLVYEQFF
.	many	TRBV28	TRBJ2-5	TGTGCCAGCAGTTTATGGAGCGGAAAAGAGACCCAGTACTTC	CASSLWSGKETQYF
.	.	TRBV12-5	TRBJ1-5	TGTGCTAGTGGTTTGGGACAGAGTAGCAATCAGCCCCAGCATTTT	CASGLGQSSNQPQHF
TRBD1	many	TRBV7-9	TRBJ1-1	TGTGCCAGCAGCTCCTCAGGACAGGGCTTGAACACTGAAGCTTTCTTT	CASSSSGQGLNTEAFF
.	many	TRBV20-1	TRBJ1-1	TGCAGCCCTAGAGAGCGTATAAACACTGAAGCTTTCTTT	CSPRERINTEAFF
.	.	TRBV19	TRBJ1-4	TGTGCCAGTAGTATTTGGGGATCGACTAATGAAAAACTGTTTTTT	CASSIWGSTNEKLFF
.	many	TRBV10-3	TRBJ2-3	TGTGCCATCAGTAAGCCCCAAACAGATACGCAGTATTTT	CAISKPQTDTQYF
TRBD1	many	TRBV7-6	TRBJ1-4	TGTGCCAGCAGCTTAGCGCTCCGGACAGGGGATGAAAAACTGTTTTTT	CASSLALRTGDEKLFF
TRBD2	few	TRBV7-8	TRBJ2-1	TGTGCCAGCAGCTCGACTAGCGGGGGGGCCCATGAGCAGTTCTTC	CASSSTSGGAHEQFF
.	few	TRBV2	TRBJ1-6	TGTGCCAGCAGTGCTGGGGGATTATTCACCCTCCACTTT	CASSAGGLFTLHF
TRBD2	many	TRBV20-1	TRBJ2-5	TGCAGTGTAGTCATCAGCGGGAGGAGGGGGGAGACCCAGTACTTC	CSVVISGRRGETQYF
.	.	TRBV28	TRBJ1-5	TGTGCCAGCAGTTCACTTAGGACAGTTTCTAGCAATCAGCCCCAGCATTTT	CASSSLRTVSSNQPQHF
TRBD1	many	TRBV3-1	TRBJ2-7	TGTGCCAGCAGCCAGACCTCGTCCCGGACAGGCGCCTACGAGCAGTACTTC	CASSQTSSRTGAYEQYF
.	many	TRBV7-9	TRBJ2-1	TGTGCCAGCAGCTTCCCTCATGCGGGAGAGCAGTTCTTC	CASSFPHAGEQFF
.	.	TRBV20-1	TRBJ1-1	TGCAGTGCCATACAGGGAGCGAACACTGAAGCTTTCTTT	CSAIQGANTEAFF
TRBD1	.	TRBV20-1	TRBJ2-7	TGCAGTGCAGAGACAGGGGGCGCGTACGAGCAGTACTTC	CSAETGGAYEQYF
TRBD2	.	TRBV20-1	TRBJ2-5	TGCAGTGCTAGTAGGACTAGCGGTGAAAGGACCCAGTACTTC	CSASRTSGERTQYF
TRBD2	.	TRBV5-5	TRBJ2-1	TGTGCCAGCAGCCACCAGCACCCACAGGGGGCCCTAGCGGGAGGGGAATACAATGAGCAGTTCTTC	CASSHQHPQGALAGGEYNEQFF
.	many	TRBV20-1	TRBJ2-3	TGCAGTGCCGACACAGATACGCAGTATTTT	CSADTDTQYF
TRBD2	few	TRBV7-9	TRBJ2-5	TGTGCCAGCAGCCCCCCGCGGCTAGCGGGAGTATTGCAAGAGACCCAGTACTTC	CASSPPRLAGVLQETQYF
.	many	TRBV27	TRBJ2-1	TGTGCCAGCAGTTTTCCCAGTGGGGAGCAGTTCTTC	CASSFPSGEQFF
TRBD2	many	TRBV6-6	TRBJ2-7	TGTGCCAGCAGTTACTCGAATCTAGCGGACTACGAGCAGTACTTC	CASSYSNLADYEQYF
TRBD2	.	TRBV6-1	TRBJ2-7	TGTGCCAGCAGGATAGGGACTAGCGGGAGGGCCTACGAGCAGTACTTC	CASRIGTSGRAYEQYF
TRBD2	.	TRBV20-1	TRBJ2-7	TGCAGTGCCCTCCCGGGACTAGCGGCAGGGCAGTACTTC	CSALPGLAAGQYF
TRBD1	.	TRBV9	TRBJ2-6	TGTGCCAGCAGCGCCGGGACAGGGGTCTCTGGGGCCAACGTCCTGACTTTC	CASSAGTGVSGANVLTF
TRBD2	few	TRBV30	TRBJ2-3	TGTGCCTGGATAGAGAGCGGGAGCGGAGATACGCAGTATTTT	CAWIESGSGDTQYF
.	many	TRBV3-1	TRBJ2-7	TGTGCCAGCAGCCAAGACTATGATGACGAGCAGTACTTC	CASSQDYDDEQYF
.	many	TRBV28	TRBJ1-1	TGTGCCAGCAGTTCAAGAAGGGGTTCGACCACTGAAGCTTTCTTT	CASSSRRGSTTEAFF
.	few	TRBV3-1	TRBJ2-6	TGTGCCAGCAGCCAGGGGAATCCCAACGTCCTGACTTTC	CASSQGNPNVLTF